This T cell receptor beta chain comes out of a study of shared clonotypes between healthy human individuals. This table comes from immunoSEQ multiplex PCR, and its TCRdb copy is limited to in-frame clones, with some not included. The sample has around 2.5 million clones; roughly 93% are singletons. CDR3 length: 14 amino acids. V was clipped by 1 base and J by 3 bases, with 11 bases between them. Germline loops: CDR1 SGHRS, CDR2 YFSETQ. Donors comprised healthy HIV-negative adults lacking recent acute infections or vaccinations. The V and J genes are TRBV5-1 and TRBJ2-7; possibly TRBD1 for D (6 bases). The sequenced sample consisted of naive CD4+ T cells from PBMCs. Subset defined: CD45RA+ positively selected. This TCR came from a man in his late teens or twenties in good health. Some clones in this sample may be carry-over from other donors' samples. CDR3 amino acids: CASSLSRGHYEQYF. CDR3 coding DNA: TGCGCCAGCAGCTTGTCGAGGGGACACTACGAGCAGTACTTC.